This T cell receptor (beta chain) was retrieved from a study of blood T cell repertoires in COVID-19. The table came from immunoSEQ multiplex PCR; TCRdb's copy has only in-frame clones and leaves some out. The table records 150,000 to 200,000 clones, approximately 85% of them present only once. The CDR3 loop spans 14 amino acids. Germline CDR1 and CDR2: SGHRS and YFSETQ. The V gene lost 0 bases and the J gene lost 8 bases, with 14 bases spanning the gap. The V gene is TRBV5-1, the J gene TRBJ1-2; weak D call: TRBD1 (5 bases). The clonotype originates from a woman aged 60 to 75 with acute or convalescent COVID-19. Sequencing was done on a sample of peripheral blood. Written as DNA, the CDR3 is TGCGCCAGCAGCTTGGAGCGCGGGGGGAGCGGCTACACCTTC. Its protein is CASSLERGGSGYTF.